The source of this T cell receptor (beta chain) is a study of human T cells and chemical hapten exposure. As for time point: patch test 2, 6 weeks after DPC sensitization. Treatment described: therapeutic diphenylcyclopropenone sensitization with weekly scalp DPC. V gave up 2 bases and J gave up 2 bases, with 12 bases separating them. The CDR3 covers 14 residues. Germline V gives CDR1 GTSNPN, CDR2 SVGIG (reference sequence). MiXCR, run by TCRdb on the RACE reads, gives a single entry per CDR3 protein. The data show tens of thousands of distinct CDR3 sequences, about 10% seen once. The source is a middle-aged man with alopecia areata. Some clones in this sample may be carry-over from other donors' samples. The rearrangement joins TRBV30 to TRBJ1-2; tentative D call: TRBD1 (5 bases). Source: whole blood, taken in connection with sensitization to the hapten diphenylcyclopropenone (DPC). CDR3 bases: TGTGCCTGGAGTCGGGACGGAGGAAACTATGGCTACACCTTC. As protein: CAWSRDGGNYGYTF.